The table lists the clone carrying this T cell receptor beta chain with a count of one. These data belong to a study of blood T cell repertoires in COVID-19. Overall study context: The United States, Italy and Spain supplied acute and convalescent COVID-19 samples.

Recruited during active infection, patients (from Seattle) were subsequently followed longitudinally. Per the original methods: The authors estimated nucleated cell counts from reference gene primer amplification. Profiled with immunoSEQ multiplex PCR; TCRdb holds only in-frame clones, not every one. That table supplies the V and J calls and clone size; D and trimming were determined from the DNA. Among approximately 60,000 clones listed, roughly three quarters were seen once. CDR1 is KGHSH and CDR2 is LQKENI in the germline V gene. The length of the CDR3 is 14 residues. Trimming at V came to 5 bases and at J to 3 bases, leaving 5 bases not matched to a gene.

Sequenced input: peripheral blood. This chain connects TRBV18 to TRBJ1-1, with 8 bases aligning to TRBD1. This receptor was taken from a man in his sixties with COVID-19, enrolled during active disease. CDR3 sequence reads: CASSRQGIDTEAFF. Written as DNA, the CDR3 is TGTGCCAGCTCAAGACAGGGGATCGACACTGAAGCTTTCTTT.